The source of this T cell receptor (beta chain) is a study of cytomegalovirus exposure and HLA in healthy donors. Study overall: From about 180 million T cells, an earlier analysis saw 90 million to 130 million unique TCR beta sequences.

Points on this clone: Its cognate antigen is unknown.

The study, taken as a whole, reports: Later work associated 16,951 TCR beta sequences with HLA alleles at 0.05 false discovery rate.

Primers for the PCR totalled 60 Vbeta and 13 Jbeta. As originally analysed: There were tens of millions of unique TCR beta chains by a later count, and approximately 10 million of them were shared. Profiled with immunoSEQ multiplex PCR; TCRdb holds only in-frame clones, not every one. That table furnishes V, J and clone size, whereas the DNA furnished D and trimming. The table lists about 140,000 clones, over 70% of them singletons, with about 4.4% in the top ten. The sequencing sample was made of PBMCs. This receptor was taken from a man aged 35 to 55 in good health and CMV-seronegative.

The CDR3 protein is CASSLPQVNQPQHF. CDR3 coding DNA: TGTGCCAGCAGTTTACCACAGGTCAATCAGCCCCAGCATTTT. This chain links TRBV28 with TRBJ1-5; D might be TRBD1 (5 bases). The ends were cut back, 2 bases at V and 3 bases at J, with 8 bases in the middle. Germline CDR1 reads MDHEN; CDR2 reads SYDVKM. The CDR3 runs 14 residues.